The rows below give T cell receptor beta chains drawn from one sample of a study of a mutant IDH1 vaccine in newly diagnosed glioma. Their specific antigens are unknown. Libraries were prepared by immunoSEQ multiplex PCR; TCRdb keeps only in-frame clonotypes and omits some of them. The sample lists around 76,000 clones; around 85% were seen once. The sequences come from PBMCs, collected from a glioma patient whose treatment included an IDH1 peptide vaccine. The origin of the receptors is a woman aged 50 to 65 with glioma. The CDR3 runs from the conserved cysteine through the conserved F or W. A D gene is named only where the DNA matches it firmly. Not every row has a clone size; where given, it reads once, few, many or a size class.

DNA: TGTGCCAGCAGCCCGGGACAGCGTTATCAGCCCCAGCATTTT; CDR3: CASSPGQRYQPQHF; size: few; V: TRBV5-5; D: TRBD1; J: TRBJ1-5
DNA: TGTGCCAGCAGCTTAGGAGGGGGTGAAAAACTGTTTTTT; CDR3: CASSLGGGEKLFF; size: NA; V: TRBV7-9; D: NA; J: TRBJ1-4
DNA: TGTGCCTGGAGTGTTCGAGAAAAACTGTTTTTT; CDR3: CAWSVREKLFF; size: NA; V: TRBV30; D: NA; J: TRBJ1-4
DNA: TGTGCCAGCAGAAAGTCCGACACTGAAGCTTTCTTT; CDR3: CASRKSDTEAFF; size: NA; V: TRBV11-2; D: NA; J: TRBJ1-1
DNA: TGTGCCAGCAGCTTGAGCGGCAGTTCCCGAGCCCAAGATGGCTACACCTTC; CDR3: CASSLSGSSRAQDGYTF; size: NA; V: TRBV5-6; D: NA; J: TRBJ1-2
DNA: TGCAGCGTTGTAGGAGTCCCGGGCGGAACCTACGAGCAGTACTTC; CDR3: CSVVGVPGGTYEQYF; size: NA; V: TRBV29-1; D: NA; J: TRBJ2-7
DNA: TGTGCCAGCAGTTACTCTGGCAGACACGAGCAGTACTTC; CDR3: CASSYSGRHEQYF; size: NA; V: TRBV6-6; D: NA; J: TRBJ2-7
DNA: TGTGCCAGCAGACCCGGGCAGACCTACGAGCAGTACTTC; CDR3: CASRPGQTYEQYF; size: NA; V: TRBV27; D: NA; J: TRBJ2-7
DNA: TGTGCCAGCAGTTACTTGGGACATTTAAACTATGGCTACACCTTC; CDR3: CASSYLGHLNYGYTF; size: NA; V: TRBV6-6; D: NA; J: TRBJ1-2
DNA: TGTGCCAGCAGCCCCAGGGGGCTGGGGGCCAACGTCCTGACTTTC; CDR3: CASSPRGLGANVLTF; size: once; V: TRBV9; D: TRBD1; J: TRBJ2-6
DNA: TGTGCCAGCAGGCGGAGGGAAGGCACAGATACGCAGTATTTT; CDR3: CASRRREGTDTQYF; size: once; V: TRBV28; D: NA; J: TRBJ2-3
DNA: TGTGCCAGCAGCCGCGGCAACAGCCTCTACGAGCAGTACTTC; CDR3: CASSRGNSLYEQYF; size: NA; V: TRBV7-9; D: NA; J: TRBJ2-7
DNA: TGTGCCAGCAGCGCCCAGGGGGCGCACACTGAAGCTTTCTTT; CDR3: CASSAQGAHTEAFF; size: NA; V: TRBV9; D: TRBD1; J: TRBJ1-1
DNA: TGTGCCTGGAGTATTGGCAGCGGGGTAGGGGAGACCCAGTACTTC; CDR3: CAWSIGSGVGETQYF; size: NA; V: TRBV30; D: TRBD2; J: TRBJ2-5
DNA: TGTGCCAGTAGTGGGGGAGCGGGTCGTCGGGAGCAGCACTTC; CDR3: CASSGGAGRREQHF; size: NA; V: TRBV19; D: NA; J: TRBJ2-7
DNA: TGTGCCAGCAGTTTATCTGGACAGGGGGCGCGGCGGCAGTTCTTC; CDR3: CASSLSGQGARRQFF; size: NA; V: TRBV27; D: TRBD1; J: TRBJ2-1
DNA: TGTGCCAGCAGCGTTTACAATGAGCAGTTCTTC; CDR3: CASSVYNEQFF; size: NA; V: TRBV2; D: NA; J: TRBJ2-1
DNA: TGTGCCAGCAACACCGGACCTACCTCTAATTCACCCCTCCACTTT; CDR3: CASNTGPTSNSPLHF; size: NA; V: TRBV6-5; D: NA; J: TRBJ1-6
DNA: TGTGCCAGCAGTGTTCTCAGGGAGTATGAAAAACTGTTTTTT; CDR3: CASSVLREYEKLFF; size: NA; V: TRBV28; D: NA; J: TRBJ1-4
DNA: TGCGCCAGCAGCTTGACCATCCAACCAAACACCATATATTTT; CDR3: CASSLTIQPNTIYF; size: NA; V: TRBV5-1; D: NA; J: TRBJ1-3
DNA: TGTGCCAGCAGCCTTCTTGACGCGGACTCCTACGAGCAGTACTTC; CDR3: CASSLLDADSYEQYF; size: NA; V: TRBV9; D: NA; J: TRBJ2-7
DNA: TGTGCTAGTGGTTTGGTACAGATCTCCTACGAGCAGTACTTC; CDR3: CASGLVQISYEQYF; size: NA; V: TRBV12-5; D: NA; J: TRBJ2-7
DNA: TGTGCCAGCACCCCCCAGGCGCCCCTTAATTCACCCCTCCACTTT; CDR3: CASTPQAPLNSPLHF; size: NA; V: TRBV2; D: NA; J: TRBJ1-6
DNA: TGTGCCAGCAGCCAGGGGGGGGACGCTGGCATAAAGACAAATGAGCAGTTCTTC; CDR3: CASSQGGDAGIKTNEQFF; size: once; V: TRBV7-9; D: NA; J: TRBJ2-1
DNA: TGTGCCAGCTCACCACCGGGAACAGGGGGCAGGGAGACCCAGTACTTC; CDR3: CASSPPGTGGRETQYF; size: once; V: TRBV18; D: TRBD1; J: TRBJ2-5
DNA: TGTGCCAGCAGCGTCCAGGGGGCGTCTGGGGCCAACGTCCTGACTTTC; CDR3: CASSVQGASGANVLTF; size: NA; V: TRBV7-9; D: TRBD1; J: TRBJ2-6
DNA: TGTGCCAGCAGCCCTAGTCCCGGGACAGGAATGAACACTGAAGCTTTCTTT; CDR3: CASSPSPGTGMNTEAFF; size: NA; V: TRBV9; D: TRBD1; J: TRBJ1-1
DNA: TGTGCCAGCAGAAGGCGGGGGGATTCTACTAACTATGGCTACACCTTC; CDR3: CASRRRGDSTNYGYTF; size: NA; V: TRBV28; D: NA; J: TRBJ1-2
DNA: TGCGCCAGCAGCTATAGCGGGAGAATCGACAATGAGCAGTTCTTC; CDR3: CASSYSGRIDNEQFF; size: NA; V: TRBV5-1; D: TRBD2; J: TRBJ2-1
DNA: TGTGCCATCAGTCCCTCGGGGACAGGCGTCGACGAGCAGTACTTC; CDR3: CAISPSGTGVDEQYF; size: NA; V: TRBV10-3; D: TRBD1; J: TRBJ2-7
DNA: TGTGCCAGCAGCTTAGACGGGTGGGAGACCCAGTACTTC; CDR3: CASSLDGWETQYF; size: NA; V: TRBV7-9; D: NA; J: TRBJ2-5
DNA: TGTGCCAGCAGCCCTTGGACAGGGGGCTCCTACAATGAGCAGTTCTTC; CDR3: CASSPWTGGSYNEQFF; size: NA; V: TRBV7-2; D: TRBD1; J: TRBJ2-1
DNA: TGTGCCAGCAGTTTCTCGGACAGGGGCCAAGGGTATGGCTACACCTTC; CDR3: CASSFSDRGQGYGYTF; size: once; V: TRBV27; D: TRBD1; J: TRBJ1-2
DNA: TGTGCCAGTACTCGACAGGGTTCCTACGAGCAGTACTTC; CDR3: CASTRQGSYEQYF; size: NA; V: TRBV19; D: TRBD1; J: TRBJ2-7
DNA: TGTGCCAGCAGCCTGGGACTAGACCTTTACGAGCAGTACTTC; CDR3: CASSLGLDLYEQYF; size: NA; V: TRBV2; D: TRBD2; J: TRBJ2-7
DNA: TGTGCCAGCAGTTCGACAGGGCACTCTGGAAACACCATATATTTT; CDR3: CASSSTGHSGNTIYF; size: NA; V: TRBV7-8; D: TRBD1; J: TRBJ1-3
DNA: TGTGCCAGCAGCACGGGACAGGGAGGCCAAGAGACCCAGTACTTC; CDR3: CASSTGQGGQETQYF; size: NA; V: TRBV7-9; D: TRBD1; J: TRBJ2-5
DNA: TGTGCCACCTCCGGTCTCGGAAATGAAAAACTGTTTTTT; CDR3: CATSGLGNEKLFF; size: NA; V: TRBV2; D: NA; J: TRBJ1-4
DNA: TGTGCCAGCAGCGTAGGAGGTGGAACTAGCGGGTTGGAGACCCAGTACTTC; CDR3: CASSVGGGTSGLETQYF; size: NA; V: TRBV9; D: TRBD2; J: TRBJ2-5
DNA: TGCAGCGTTTTTTCGGGGGAGAACTACGAGCAGTACTTC; CDR3: CSVFSGENYEQYF; size: NA; V: TRBV29-1; D: NA; J: TRBJ2-7
DNA: TGTGCCAGCAGCCCCCTGACTAGCCGCCCAGGAACCGTCAATGAGCAGTTCTTC; CDR3: CASSPLTSRPGTVNEQFF; size: once; V: TRBV7-3; D: TRBD2; J: TRBJ2-1
DNA: TGTGCCTGCGGGCGCTCCTACGAGCAGTACTTC; CDR3: CACGRSYEQYF; size: NA; V: TRBV10-3; D: NA; J: TRBJ2-7
DNA: TGCGCCAGCAGCTTGGCTATAGCGGGAGTACGCACAGATACGCAGTATTTT; CDR3: CASSLAIAGVRTDTQYF; size: NA; V: TRBV5-1; D: TRBD2; J: TRBJ2-3
DNA: TGTGCCAGCAGTGTGGAAGGGGGCTTGATGAGATATGAGCAGTTCTTC; CDR3: CASSVEGGLMRYEQFF; size: NA; V: TRBV6-4; D: TRBD1; J: TRBJ2-1
DNA: TGTGCCAGTACCGGACAGATGAACACTGAAGCTTTCTTT; CDR3: CASTGQMNTEAFF; size: few; V: TRBV19; D: NA; J: TRBJ1-1
DNA: TGCAGCGTCCTACAAGACATCTACAATGAGCAGTTCTTC; CDR3: CSVLQDIYNEQFF; size: NA; V: TRBV29-1; D: NA; J: TRBJ2-1
DNA: TGTGCCAGCAGCTTAAGGGGCAGGGAGATGGGCGAGCAGTACTTC; CDR3: CASSLRGREMGEQYF; size: NA; V: TRBV7-8; D: NA; J: TRBJ2-7
DNA: TGTGCCGCCGAGGGGGGAGAGACCCAGTACTTC; CDR3: CAAEGGETQYF; size: NA; V: TRBV28; D: NA; J: TRBJ2-5